Listed here are 3 T cell receptor beta chains from one sample, sequenced in a study of identical twins. Via MiXCR, TCRdb re-called the 5' RACE reads, giving one row per CDR3 protein. The sample comprises nearly 250,000 distinct CDR3 sequences, approximately 7% of which are singletons, and about 3.6% rests with the top ten. These data were also filed under a second study, of yellow fever vaccine responses in identical twins.

The specimen sequenced was memory (CD45RO+) T cells sorted from blood. The receptors stem from a woman aged 18-30 years in good health.

The gene calls are TRBV10-3 and TRBJ1-2; TRBD1 matches at 7 bases. V trimming: 3 bases; J trimming: 4 bases; junction bases outside the gene matches: 8. The CDR3 runs 15 residues. Germline CDR1 and CDR2: ENHRY and SYGVKD. CDR3 nucleotide sequence: TGTGCCATCAGTGAACTACAGGGGCCTTTCTATGGCTACACCTTC. Residues: CAISELQGPFYGYTF.

The chain is built from TRBV19 and TRBJ1-1; no clear D. This CDR3 contains 13 residues. V lost 6 bases and J lost 1, with 9 bases in between. Germline-derived CDR1 and CDR2 are LNHDA and SQIVND (reference sequence). Here the CDR3 DNA reads TGTGCCAGTAGCATACAAAAGAACACTGAAGCTTTCTTT. This codes for CASSIQKNTEAFF.

The sample holds many counts of this clonotype. This chain links TRBV12-3 or TRBV12-4 with TRBJ2-7; TRBD1 matches 9 bases. The CDR3 consists of 13 residues. With 6 bases clipped from V and 5 bases from J, the junction kept 5 bases outside the gene matches. CDR3 DNA sequence: TGTGCCAGCAGCTACGGACAGGGGAACGAGCAGTACTTC. It yields the protein CASSYGQGNEQYF.